This T cell receptor beta chain was captured by sequencing in a study of blood T cell repertoires in COVID-19. Study details: Specimens from acute and convalescent COVID-19 originated in the United States, Italy and Spain. T cells, B-cell-depleted T cells, or PBMCs provided the cDNA or gDNA that served as material.

This clone was counted once. The data were produced by immunoSEQ multiplex PCR, yet TCRdb's version contains in-frame clones alone and is incomplete. Among roughly 100,000 clones listed, about four fifths were seen once. The ends lost 1 base at V and 3 bases at J; junction bases unmatched: 5. This CDR3 is 15 amino acids long. Germline V gene lookup returns CDR1 KGHSH and CDR2 LQKENI. The sequencing input was peripheral blood. The sequence was obtained from an elderly woman with active or convalescent COVID-19. V and J are TRBV18 and TRBJ1-1, with 7 bases matching TRBD1. The CDR3 sequence is CASSPLQGEYTEAFF. In DNA form, the CDR3 reads TGTGCCAGCTCACCACTCCAGGGGGAATACACTGAAGCTTTCTTT.